One and the same sample provided the 8 T cell receptor beta chains below, sequenced in a study of T-cell reconstitution after alpha-beta-depleted transplantation in children. The authors prepared the TCRbeta library with unique molecular identifiers. TCRdb processed the PCR reads anew with MiXCR; each CDR3 protein has one entry. The sample shows 90,000 to 150,000 distinct CDR3 sequences, roughly 23% of them seen only once. The source was PBMCs, mostly from graft donor cells, collected 180 days after TCRalphabeta/CD19-depleted stem cell transplant. Every receptor here comes from a male patient between 2 and 9 years old who had a stem cell transplant for chronic granulomatous disease, so the T cells may come from the graft donor.

This clonotype was recorded many times. This chain uses TRBV3-1 with TRBJ2-7; possible D gene TRBD1, 6 bases. Trimming took off 1 base at V and 7 bases at J, with 11 bases between the two ends. The length of the CDR3 is 13 residues. Germline-derived CDR1 and CDR2 are LGHDT and YNNKEL (reference sequence). The CDR3 loop reads CASSQVMGQEQYF. The CDR3 DNA reads TGTGCCAGCAGCCAAGTGATGGGACAAGAGCAGTACTTC.

There are many counts of this clonotype. The genes are TRBV7-2 and TRBJ2-1, with a weak D call TRBD1 (6 bases). Germline values: CDR1 SGHTA, CDR2 FQGNSA. V dropped 6 bases and J dropped 4 bases, with 10 bases sitting between them. There are 13 residues in the CDR3. In DNA form, the CDR3 reads TGTGCCAGCAGTTCACAGGGTTACAATGAGCAGTTCTTC. Translation: CASSSQGYNEQFF.

This rearrangement joins TRBV7-9 to TRBJ2-7, with unresolved D. CDR3 size: 14 residues. The germline V gene has CDR1 SEHNR and CDR2 FQNEAQ (reference sequence). V lost 5 bases and J lost 2, with 13 bases in between. The CDR3 reads CASSPSTPPYEQYF. DNA for the CDR3: TGTGCCAGCAGCCCTAGTACTCCCCCCTACGAGCAGTACTTC.

This clonotype was counted a few times. The rearrangement uses TRBV12-3 or TRBV12-4 and TRBJ1-3; 7 bases are shared with TRBD1. The CDR3 sequence is 15 residues long. After removal of 6 bases from V and 4 bases from J, the junction contained 9 bases not matched to a gene. The CDR3, as DNA: TGTGCCAGCAGAAAAGGGGGCTGGGGAGGAAACACCATATATTTT. It encodes CASRKGGWGGNTIYF.

The rearrangement joins TRBV5-5 to TRBJ1-2; D ambiguous. Trimming took 0 bases from V and 5 from J, leaving 11 bases between them. The CDR3 has 14 residues. In germline, CDR1 is SGHKS, CDR2 YYEKEE (reference sequence). DNA of the CDR3: TGTGCCAGCAGCTTGGGTCCGCCTCTTTATGGCTACACCTTC. Residues: CASSLGPPLYGYTF.

In this sample, this clonotype turned up a few times. The chain recombines TRBV5-6 with TRBJ2-5; D might be TRBD1 (6 bases). V was cut by 0 bases and J by 3 bases, with 15 bases left in between. Germline V CDR1 and CDR2: SGHDT, YYEEEE. This CDR3 contains 16 residues. The CDR3 region is CASSLEMDSKKETQYF. In DNA, the CDR3 is TGTGCCAGCAGCTTGGAGATGGACAGCAAGAAAGAGACCCAGTACTTC.

CDR3 in amino acids: CSARDYGTGDQPQHF. The DNA of the CDR3 is TGCAGTGCTAGAGATTACGGGACTGGGGATCAGCCCCAGCATTTT. The rearrangement links TRBV20-1 to TRBJ1-5; the D gene is possibly TRBD1 (5 bases). V shed 0 bases and J shed 5 bases, with 14 bases lying between them. Germline assignment: CDR1 DFQATT and CDR2 SNEGSKA (reference sequence). CDR3 size: 15 residues.

The V call is TRBV12-3 or TRBV12-4, the J call TRBJ1-5; D is ambiguous. V lost 8 bases to trimming and J lost 9 bases, with 11 bases between them. This CDR3 has 11 amino acids. CDR3 sequence: CASGNFRPQHF. The DNA of the CDR3 is TGTGCCAGCGGCAACTTTCGGCCCCAGCATTTT.